The subject of this entry is one TCR beta chain. Its antigen is undetermined. Profiled with immunoSEQ multiplex PCR; TCRdb holds only in-frame clones, not every one. The profile shows about 60,000 clones, about 86% of them singletons. Deletions cut 0 bases from V and 3 bases from J, with 6 bases between. CDR3 size: 14 residues. Per the germline V gene, CDR1 is SGHNT and CDR2 is YYREEE (reference sequence). This entry comes from a study of OX40 agonist ivuxolimab in advanced cancers. Study overall: Each patient was given ivuxolimab into a vein every 2 weeks, at 0.01 to 10 mg/kg. Antecedent anti-PD-1, anti-PD-L1 or anti-CTLA-4 therapy was permissible, with under 50% having received some. Findings and caveats of the study: At 0.1 to 3.0 mg/kg, clonal expansion of CD4+ and CD8+ blood T cells had occurred by week 6.

The TCR originated in an adult with an advanced solid tumor such as melanoma, head and neck, liver or kidney cancer. The gene calls are TRBV5-4 and TRBJ1-4, with D unclear. The sample was CD4+ or CD8+ T cells sorted from blood, taken in a trial of the OX40 agonist ivuxolimab. The CDR3 DNA reads TGTGCCAGCAGCTTGGCGGATTCTAATGAAAAACTGTTTTTT. It encodes CASSLADSNEKLFF.